This T cell receptor beta chain comes out of a study of T cell repertoires in cytomegalovirus infection. Overall study: Use of recently identified HLA-C-restricted and well-studied HLA-B-restricted CMV epitopes was part of the study. In public TCR beta signatures, there were indications of both CMV infection and matching HLA type.

Losses at the gene ends were 5 bases for V and 7 bases for J; bases not matched to a gene: 17. The V gene's germline CDR1 is SGHVS and CDR2 FNYEAQ. The CDR3 spans 17 residues. General observations from the study: Of the TCR beta families, the public ones yielded a cumulative frequency that identified carriers of CMV plus the relevant HLA. The response measured ex vivo was dominated by TCR beta clonotypes (HLA-C-restricted and CMV-specific).

TCRdb independently ran MiXCR on the reads; one entry per CDR3 protein. The data show 380,000 or so distinct CDR3 sequences, with roughly 36% seen just once and roughly 13% held by the top ten. Worth noting for this clonotype: The target antigen is unknown.

This sample comprised cultured PBMCs, obtained from culture after CMV antigen stimulation. V is TRBV7-6 and J is TRBJ2-1; 7 bases line up with TRBD2. The clonotype was recovered from a human donor in good health (CMV status not recorded). Some clones in this sample may be carry-over from other donors' samples. The CDR3 region is CASSPRLGDGRRNEQFF. CDR3 bases: TGTGCCAGCAGCCCCCGACTAGGGGACGGGAGGAGGAATGAGCAGTTCTTC.